This T cell receptor (beta chain) derives from a study of shared clonotypes between healthy human individuals. Overall study context: Donor composition was a couple of women and a few men, aged 18 to 49. Regarding the study as a whole: Generation probability values for non-shared clonotypes were lower than those for clonotypes shared by all four donors.

To note about this clone: Its antigen is not known.

The protocol was immunoSEQ multiplex PCR, while the TCRdb copy is restricted to in-frame clones and leaves out a portion. Of more than 2 million clones in the sample, about 95% were seen once. Naivety among CD8 cells was defined by CD45RO negativity and positive CCR7 selection, thereby excluding terminally differentiated effector memory CD45RA+ cells. The CDR3 has 13 amino acids. Germline loops: CDR1 GTSNPN, CDR2 SVGIG (reference sequence). The V and J ends lost 4 bases and 2 bases, in that order; junction bases with no gene match: 3. The receptor was derived from a man aged 18 to 30 in good health. Input material: naive CD8+ T cells sorted from blood. The chain uses TRBV30 and TRBJ2-7; 9 bases agree with TRBD2. CDR3 sequence: CAWTASGAYEQYF. CDR3 in DNA: TGTGCCTGGACGGCTAGCGGGGCCTACGAGCAGTACTTC. Filled out from reference TRBV30 and TRBJ2-7, the complete variable domain reads SQTIHQWPATLVQPVGSPLSLECTVEGTSNPNLYWYRQAAGRGLQLLFYSVGIGQISSEVPQNLSASRPQDRQFILSSKKLLLSDSGFYLCAWTASGAYEQYFGPGTRLTVT.